This TCR beta chain was observed in a study of blood T cell repertoires in COVID-19. Study summary: The United States, Italy and Spain supplied acute and convalescent COVID-19 samples.

Some clones are missing from TCRdb's copy, which holds only in-frame ones; the method was immunoSEQ multiplex PCR. This sample has under 400,000 clones, with about 88% found just once. Germline CDR1 KGHDR, CDR2 SFDVKD. This CDR3 region has 16 residues. V lost 4 bases, J lost 0 bases, and 12 bases lay in between. This chain uses TRBV24-1 with TRBJ2-1; D call uncertain. The sequencing input was PBMCs or T cells enriched from blood (not recorded which). The receptor comes from a woman in her twenties or thirties who had been exposed to COVID-19. The CDR3 here is CATSDNRRSSYNEQFF. In nucleotides, the CDR3 is TGTGCCACCAGTGACAATAGACGGAGCTCCTACAATGAGCAGTTCTTC.